This T cell receptor (beta chain) was identified during a study of T cells in Graves' hyperthyroidism and ophthalmopathy. What was amplified from RNA transcripts were TCR beta CDR3 regions. HTBI primers drove first-round RT-PCR of the TCR CDR3. In TCRdb, the multiplex PCR reads were re-called with MiXCR into one record per CDR3 protein. The table lists under 700,000 distinct CDR3 sequences, just over 45% of them singletons. There are many counts of this clonotype. This CDR3 comprises 13 residues. V lost 3 bases and J 4 bases, leaving 10 bases between the germline ends. CDR1 and CDR2 from the germline V gene are SGDLS and YYNGEE.

The TCR originated in a woman aged 18-30 years with Graves' hyperthyroidism. The rearrangement links TRBV9 to TRBJ1-2; D gene unclear. Sequencing was performed on peripheral blood or thyroid tissue (not recorded which). This CDR3 is CASSAEDGYGYTF. The CDR3 DNA reads as TGTGCCAGCAGCGCAGAGGACGGCTATGGCTACACCTTC.